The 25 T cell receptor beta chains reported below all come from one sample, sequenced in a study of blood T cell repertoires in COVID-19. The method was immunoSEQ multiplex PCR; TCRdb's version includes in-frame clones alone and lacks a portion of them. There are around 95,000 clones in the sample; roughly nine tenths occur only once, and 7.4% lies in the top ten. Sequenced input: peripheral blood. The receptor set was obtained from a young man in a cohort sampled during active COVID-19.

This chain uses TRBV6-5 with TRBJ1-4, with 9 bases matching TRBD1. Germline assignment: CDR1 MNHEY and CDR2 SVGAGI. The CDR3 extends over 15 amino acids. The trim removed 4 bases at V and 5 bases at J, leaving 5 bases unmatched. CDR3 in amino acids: CASSSGGQGNEKLFF. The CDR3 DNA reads TGTGCCAGCAGTTCTGGAGGACAGGGGAATGAAAAACTGTTTTTT.

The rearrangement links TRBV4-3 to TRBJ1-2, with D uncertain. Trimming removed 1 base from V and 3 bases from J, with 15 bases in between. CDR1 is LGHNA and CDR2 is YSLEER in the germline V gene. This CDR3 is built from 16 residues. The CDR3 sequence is CASSQVLGVTDYGYTF. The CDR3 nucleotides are TGCGCCAGCAGCCAAGTCCTGGGAGTGACTGACTATGGCTACACCTTC.

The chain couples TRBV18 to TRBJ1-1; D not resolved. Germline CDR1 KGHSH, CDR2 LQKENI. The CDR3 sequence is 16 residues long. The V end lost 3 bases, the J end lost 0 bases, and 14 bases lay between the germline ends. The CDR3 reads CASSPRTQALNTEAFF. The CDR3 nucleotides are TGTGCCAGCTCACCTCGGACTCAGGCCCTGAACACTGAAGCTTTCTTT.

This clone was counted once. The CDR3 region has the DNA TGTGCCAGCAGCTTGGCCGGACTGCCCGCCCGGGGCACTGAAGCTTTCTTT. Translation gives CASSLAGLPARGTEAFF. The rearrangement joins TRBV5-6 to TRBJ1-1; no clear D gene. This CDR3 has 17 residues. Germline V CDR1 and CDR2: SGHDT, YYEEEE. Trimming pared 0 bases from V and 4 bases from J, leaving 19 bases between.

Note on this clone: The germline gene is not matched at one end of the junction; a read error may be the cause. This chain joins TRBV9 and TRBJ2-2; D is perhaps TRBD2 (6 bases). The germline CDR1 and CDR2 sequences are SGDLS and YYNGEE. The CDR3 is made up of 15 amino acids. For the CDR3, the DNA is TGTGCCAGCAGCCCAGCGGGCGGCGGCTCGTTTGAGCGGGTTTTT. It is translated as CASSPAGGGSFERVF.

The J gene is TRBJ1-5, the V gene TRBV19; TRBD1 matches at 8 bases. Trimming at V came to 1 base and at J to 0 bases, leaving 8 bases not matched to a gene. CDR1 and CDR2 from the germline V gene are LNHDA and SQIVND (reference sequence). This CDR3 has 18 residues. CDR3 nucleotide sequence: TGTGCCAGTAGTATAGGGGGACAGGCCCTGTATAGCAATCAGCCCCAGCATTTT. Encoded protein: CASSIGGQALYSNQPQHF.

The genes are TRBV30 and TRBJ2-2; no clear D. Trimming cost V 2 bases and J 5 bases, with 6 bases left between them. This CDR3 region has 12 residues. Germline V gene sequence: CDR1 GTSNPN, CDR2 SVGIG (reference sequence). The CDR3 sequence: CAWSPGTGELFF. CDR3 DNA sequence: TGTGCCTGGAGTCCGGGTACCGGGGAGCTGTTTTTT. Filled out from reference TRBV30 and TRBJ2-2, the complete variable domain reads SQTIHQWPATLVQPVGSPLSLECTVEGTSNPNLYWYRQAAGRGLQLLFYSVGIGQISSEVPQNLSASRPQDRQFILSSKKLLLSDSGFYLCAWSPGTGELFFGEGSRLTVL.

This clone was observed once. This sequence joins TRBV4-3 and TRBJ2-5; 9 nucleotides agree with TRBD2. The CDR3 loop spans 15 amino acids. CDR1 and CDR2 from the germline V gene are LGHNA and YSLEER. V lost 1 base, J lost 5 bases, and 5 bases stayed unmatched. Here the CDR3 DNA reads TGCGCCAGCAGCCAAGCAGCTAGCGGGGCGGAGACCCAGTACTTC. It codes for CASSQAASGAETQYF.

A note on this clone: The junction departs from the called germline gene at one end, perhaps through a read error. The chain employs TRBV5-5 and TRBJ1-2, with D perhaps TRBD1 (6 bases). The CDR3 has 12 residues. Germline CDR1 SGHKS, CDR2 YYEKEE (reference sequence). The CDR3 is CASSFFQGPLGF. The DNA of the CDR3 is TGTGCCAGCAGCTTTTTCCAGGGGCCGCTAGGGTTC. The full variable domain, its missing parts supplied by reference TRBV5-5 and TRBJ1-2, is DAGVTQSPTHLIKTRGQQVTLRCSPISGHKSVSWYQQVLGQGPQFIFQYYEKEERGRGNFPDRFSARQFPNYSSELNVNALLLGDSALYLCASSFFQGPLGFGSGTRLTVV.

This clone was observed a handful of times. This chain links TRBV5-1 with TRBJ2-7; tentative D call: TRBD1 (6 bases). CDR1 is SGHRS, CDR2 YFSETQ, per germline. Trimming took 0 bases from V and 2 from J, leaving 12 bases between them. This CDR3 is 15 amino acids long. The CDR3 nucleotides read TGCGCCAGCAGCTTGGAGGGACACGACCCCTACGAGCAGTACTTC. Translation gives CASSLEGHDPYEQYF.

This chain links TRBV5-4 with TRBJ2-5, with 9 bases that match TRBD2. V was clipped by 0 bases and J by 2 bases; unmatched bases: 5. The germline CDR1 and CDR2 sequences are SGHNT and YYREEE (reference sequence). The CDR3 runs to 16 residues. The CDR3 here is CASSLARAGGQETQYF. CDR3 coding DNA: TGTGCCAGCAGCTTGGCCCGAGCGGGGGGTCAAGAGACCCAGTACTTC.

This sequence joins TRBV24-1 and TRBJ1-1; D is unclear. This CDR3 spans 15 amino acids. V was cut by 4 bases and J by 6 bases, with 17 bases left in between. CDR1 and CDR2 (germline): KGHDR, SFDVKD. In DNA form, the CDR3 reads TGTGCCACCAGTGAACCGAGCAGAGACTGCCCTGAAGCTTTCTTT. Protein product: CATSEPSRDCPEAFF.

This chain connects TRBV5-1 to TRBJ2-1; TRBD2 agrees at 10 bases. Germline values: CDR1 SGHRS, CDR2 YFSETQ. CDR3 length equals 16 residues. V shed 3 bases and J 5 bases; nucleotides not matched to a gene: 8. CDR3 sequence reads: CASSSTLAGAHNEQFF. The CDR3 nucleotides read TGCGCCAGCAGCTCGACTCTAGCGGGGGCCCACAATGAGCAGTTCTTC.

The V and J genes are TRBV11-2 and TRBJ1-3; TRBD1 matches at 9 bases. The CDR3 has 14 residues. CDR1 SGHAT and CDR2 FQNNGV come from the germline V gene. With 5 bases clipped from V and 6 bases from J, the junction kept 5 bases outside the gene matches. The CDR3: CASSQGTGLNTIYF. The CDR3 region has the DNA TGTGCCAGCAGCCAAGGGACAGGGCTAAACACCATATATTTT.

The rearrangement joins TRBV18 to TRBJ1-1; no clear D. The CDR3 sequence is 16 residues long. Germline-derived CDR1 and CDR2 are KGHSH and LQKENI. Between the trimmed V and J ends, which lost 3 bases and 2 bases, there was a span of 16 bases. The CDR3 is CASSPILLRENTEAFF. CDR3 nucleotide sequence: TGTGCCAGCTCACCTATCTTGCTTCGGGAAAACACTGAAGCTTTCTTT.

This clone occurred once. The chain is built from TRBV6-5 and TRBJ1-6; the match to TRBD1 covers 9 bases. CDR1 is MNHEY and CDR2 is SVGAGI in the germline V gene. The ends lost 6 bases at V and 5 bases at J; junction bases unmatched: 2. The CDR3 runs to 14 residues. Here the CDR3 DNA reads TGTGCCAGCAGAGGACAGGGGAATAATTCACCCCTCCACTTT. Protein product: CASRGQGNNSPLHF.

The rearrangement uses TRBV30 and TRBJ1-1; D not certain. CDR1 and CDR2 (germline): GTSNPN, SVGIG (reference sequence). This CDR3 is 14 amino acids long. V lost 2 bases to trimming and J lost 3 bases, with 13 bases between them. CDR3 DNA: TGTGCCTGGAGTAGGGAGTGGGCGGACACTGAAGCTTTCTTT. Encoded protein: CAWSREWADTEAFF.

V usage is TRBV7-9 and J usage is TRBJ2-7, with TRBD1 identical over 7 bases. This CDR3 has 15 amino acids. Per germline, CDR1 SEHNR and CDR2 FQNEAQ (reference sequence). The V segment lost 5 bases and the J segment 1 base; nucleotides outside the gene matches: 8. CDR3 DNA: TGTGCCAGCAGCAGACAGGGAGAGCGGTCCTACGAGCAGTACTTC. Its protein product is CASSRQGERSYEQYF.

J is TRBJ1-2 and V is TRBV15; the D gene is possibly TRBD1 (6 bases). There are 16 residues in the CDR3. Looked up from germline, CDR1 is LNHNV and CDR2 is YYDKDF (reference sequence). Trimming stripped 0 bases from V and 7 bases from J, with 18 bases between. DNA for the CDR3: TGTGCCACCAGCAGAGACGGTAGCGGGGGGCGAGCTGGCTACACCTTC. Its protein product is CATSRDGSGGRAGYTF.

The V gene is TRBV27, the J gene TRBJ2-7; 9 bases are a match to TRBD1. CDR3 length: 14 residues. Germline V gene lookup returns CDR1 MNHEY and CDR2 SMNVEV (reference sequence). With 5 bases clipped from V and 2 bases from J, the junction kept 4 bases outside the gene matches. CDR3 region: CASSPRDRAYEQYF. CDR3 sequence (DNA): TGTGCCAGCAGTCCCCGGGACAGGGCCTACGAGCAGTACTTC.

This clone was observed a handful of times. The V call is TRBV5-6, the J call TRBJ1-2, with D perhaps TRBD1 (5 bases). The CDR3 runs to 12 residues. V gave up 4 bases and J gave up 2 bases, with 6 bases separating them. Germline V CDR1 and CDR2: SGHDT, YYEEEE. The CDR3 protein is CASSQGNYGYTF. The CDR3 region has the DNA TGTGCCAGCAGCCAGGGCAACTATGGCTACACCTTC. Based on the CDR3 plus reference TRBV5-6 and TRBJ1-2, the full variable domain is DAGVTQSPTHLIKTRGQQVTLRCSPKSGHDTVSWYQQALGQGPQFIFQYYEEEERQRGNFPDRFSGHQFPNYSSELNVNALLLGDSALYLCASSQGNYGYTFGSGTRLTVV.

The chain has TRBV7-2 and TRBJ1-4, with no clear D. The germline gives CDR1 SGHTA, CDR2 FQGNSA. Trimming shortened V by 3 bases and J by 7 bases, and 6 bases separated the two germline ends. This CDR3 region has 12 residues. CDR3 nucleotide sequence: TGTGCCAGCAGCTTCCAGGCTGAAAAACTGTTTTTT. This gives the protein CASSFQAEKLFF. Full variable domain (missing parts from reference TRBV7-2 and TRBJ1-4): GAGVSQSPSNKVTEKGKDVELRCDPISGHTALYWYRQSLGQGLEFLIYFQGNSAPDKSGLPSDRFSAERTGGSVSTLTIQRTQQEDSAVYLCASSFQAEKLFFGSGTQLSVL.

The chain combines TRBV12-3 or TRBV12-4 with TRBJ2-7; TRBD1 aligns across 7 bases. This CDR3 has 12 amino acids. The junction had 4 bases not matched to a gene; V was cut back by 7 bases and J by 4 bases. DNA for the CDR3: TGTGCCAGCACCGCGGACAGGTACGAGCAGTACTTC. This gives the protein CASTADRYEQYF.

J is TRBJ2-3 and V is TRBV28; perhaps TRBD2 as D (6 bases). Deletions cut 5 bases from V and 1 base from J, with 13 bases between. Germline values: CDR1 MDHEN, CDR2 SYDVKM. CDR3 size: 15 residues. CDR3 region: CASSTDGGGTDTQYF. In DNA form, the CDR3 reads TGTGCCAGCAGTACCGACGGGGGTGGCACAGATACGCAGTATTTT.

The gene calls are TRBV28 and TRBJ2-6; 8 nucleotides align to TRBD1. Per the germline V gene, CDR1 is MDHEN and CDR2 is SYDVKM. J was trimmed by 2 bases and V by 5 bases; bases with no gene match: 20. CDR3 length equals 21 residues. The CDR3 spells CASSPTLRDRHPGTGANVLTF. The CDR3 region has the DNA TGTGCCAGCAGTCCTACCCTCCGGGACAGGCATCCGGGCACTGGGGCCAACGTCCTGACTTTC.